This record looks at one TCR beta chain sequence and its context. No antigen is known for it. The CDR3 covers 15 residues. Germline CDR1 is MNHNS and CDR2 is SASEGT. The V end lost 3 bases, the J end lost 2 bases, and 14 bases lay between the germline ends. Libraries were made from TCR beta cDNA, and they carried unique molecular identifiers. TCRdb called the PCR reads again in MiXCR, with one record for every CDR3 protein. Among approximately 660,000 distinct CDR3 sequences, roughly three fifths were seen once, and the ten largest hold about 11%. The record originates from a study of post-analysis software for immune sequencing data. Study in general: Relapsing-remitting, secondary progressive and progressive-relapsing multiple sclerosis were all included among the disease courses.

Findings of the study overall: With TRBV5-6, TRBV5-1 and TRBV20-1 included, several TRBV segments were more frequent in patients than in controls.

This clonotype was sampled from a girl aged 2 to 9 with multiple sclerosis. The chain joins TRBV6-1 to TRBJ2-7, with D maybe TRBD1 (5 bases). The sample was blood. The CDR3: CASSETDEYPYEQYF. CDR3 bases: TGTGCCAGCAGTGAGACAGACGAGTACCCCTACGAGCAGTACTTC.